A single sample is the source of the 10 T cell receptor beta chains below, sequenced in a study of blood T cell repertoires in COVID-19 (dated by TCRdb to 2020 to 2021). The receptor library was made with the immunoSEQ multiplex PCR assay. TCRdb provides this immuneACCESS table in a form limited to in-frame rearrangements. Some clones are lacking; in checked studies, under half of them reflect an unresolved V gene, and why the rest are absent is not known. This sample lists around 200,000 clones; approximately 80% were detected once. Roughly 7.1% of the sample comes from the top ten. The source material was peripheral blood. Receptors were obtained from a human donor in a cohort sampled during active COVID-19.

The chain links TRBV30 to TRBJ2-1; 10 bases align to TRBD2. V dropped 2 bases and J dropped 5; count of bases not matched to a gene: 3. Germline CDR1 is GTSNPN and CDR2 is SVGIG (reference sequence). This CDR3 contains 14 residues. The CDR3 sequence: CAWSTLAGDNEQFF. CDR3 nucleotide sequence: TGTGCCTGGAGTACGCTAGCGGGGGACAATGAGCAGTTCTTC. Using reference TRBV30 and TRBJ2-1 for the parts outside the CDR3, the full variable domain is SQTIHQWPATLVQPVGSPLSLECTVEGTSNPNLYWYRQAAGRGLQLLFYSVGIGQISSEVPQNLSASRPQDRQFILSSKKLLLSDSGFYLCAWSTLAGDNEQFFGPGTRLTVL.

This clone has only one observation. CDR3 loop: CASRDLRETQYF. DNA for the CDR3: TGTGCCAGCCGGGATTTAAGGGAGACCCAGTACTTC. The chain joins TRBV6-5 to TRBJ2-5; perhaps TRBD2 as D (5 bases). The CDR3 loop spans 12 amino acids. The germline CDR1 and CDR2 sequences are MNHEY and SVGAGI. V dropped 8 bases and J dropped 5 bases, with 12 bases sitting between them.

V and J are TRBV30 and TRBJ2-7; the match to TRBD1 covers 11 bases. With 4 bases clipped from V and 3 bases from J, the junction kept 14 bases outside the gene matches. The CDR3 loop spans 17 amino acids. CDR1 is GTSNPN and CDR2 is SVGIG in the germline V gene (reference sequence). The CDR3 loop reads CAWTARWGDRGFYEQYF. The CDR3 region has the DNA TGTGCCTGGACCGCCCGGTGGGGGGACAGGGGGTTCTACGAGCAGTACTTC.

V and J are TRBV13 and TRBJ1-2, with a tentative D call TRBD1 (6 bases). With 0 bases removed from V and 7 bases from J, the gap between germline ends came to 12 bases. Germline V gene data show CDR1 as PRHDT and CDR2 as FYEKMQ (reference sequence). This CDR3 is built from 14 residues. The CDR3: CASSLGRGLPGYTF. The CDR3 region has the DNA TGTGCCAGCAGCTTAGGCAGGGGCTTGCCTGGCTACACCTTC.

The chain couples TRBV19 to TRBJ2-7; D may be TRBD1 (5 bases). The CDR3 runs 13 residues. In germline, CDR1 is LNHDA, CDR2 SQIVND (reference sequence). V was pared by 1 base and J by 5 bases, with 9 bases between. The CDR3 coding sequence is TGTGCCAGTAGTATAGCGTCAGGGAACGAGCAGTACTTC. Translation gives CASSIASGNEQYF.

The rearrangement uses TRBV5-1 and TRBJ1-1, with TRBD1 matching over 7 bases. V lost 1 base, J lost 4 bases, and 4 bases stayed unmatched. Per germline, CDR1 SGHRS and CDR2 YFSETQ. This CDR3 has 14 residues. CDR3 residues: CASSLIGDSTEAFF. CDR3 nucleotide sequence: TGCGCCAGCAGCTTGATTGGGGACAGCACTGAAGCTTTCTTT.

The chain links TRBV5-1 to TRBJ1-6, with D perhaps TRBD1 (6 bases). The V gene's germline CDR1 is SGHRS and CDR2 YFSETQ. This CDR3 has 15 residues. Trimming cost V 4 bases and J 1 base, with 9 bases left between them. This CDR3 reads CASSLTGSYNSPLHF. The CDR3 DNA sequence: TGCGCCAGCAGCCTTACAGGGTCCTATAATTCACCCCTCCACTTT. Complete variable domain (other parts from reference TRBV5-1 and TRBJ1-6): KAGVTQTPRYLIKTRGQQVTLSCSPISGHRSVSWYQQTPGQGLQFLFEYFSETQRNKGNFPGRFSGRQFSNSRSEMNVSTLELGDSALYLCASSLTGSYNSPLHFGNGTRLTVT.

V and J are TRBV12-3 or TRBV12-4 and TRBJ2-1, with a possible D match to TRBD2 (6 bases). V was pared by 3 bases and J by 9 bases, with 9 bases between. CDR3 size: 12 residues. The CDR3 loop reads CASSFGGGEQFF. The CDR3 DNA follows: TGTGCCAGCAGTTTTGGGGGAGGTGAGCAGTTCTTC.

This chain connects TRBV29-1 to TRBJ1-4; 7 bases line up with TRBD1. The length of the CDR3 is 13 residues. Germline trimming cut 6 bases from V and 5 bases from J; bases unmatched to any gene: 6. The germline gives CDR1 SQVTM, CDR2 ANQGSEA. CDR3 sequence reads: CSVTGSGNEKLFF. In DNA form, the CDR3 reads TGCAGCGTGACAGGGAGCGGGAATGAAAAACTGTTTTTT. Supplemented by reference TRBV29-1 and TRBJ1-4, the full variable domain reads SAVISQKPSRDICQRGTSLTIQCQVDSQVTMMFWYRQQPGQSLTLIATANQGSEATYESGFVIDKFPISRPNLTFSTLTVSNMSPEDSSIYLCSVTGSGNEKLFFGSGTQLSVL.

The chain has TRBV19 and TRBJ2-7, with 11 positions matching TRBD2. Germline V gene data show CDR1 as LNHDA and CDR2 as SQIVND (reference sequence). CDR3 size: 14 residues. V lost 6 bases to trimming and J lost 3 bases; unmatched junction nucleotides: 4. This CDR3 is CASSPGTSGYEQYF. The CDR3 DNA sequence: TGTGCCAGTAGCCCCGGGACTAGCGGCTACGAGCAGTACTTC.